Listed below are T cell receptor beta chains from one sample, sequenced in a study of Ad26.COV2.S vaccination and SARS-CoV-2 variants. The repertoire was sequenced with immunoSEQ multiplex PCR; TCRdb's copy has only in-frame clones and lacks some. Of about 680,000 clones in the sample, more than 80% were seen once. Sequences were derived from peripheral blood, sampled in a trial of Ad26.COV2.S vaccine versus placebo. The receptors derive from a person aged 18-60 years who received the Ad26.COV2.S COVID-19 vaccine or a placebo. Each CDR3 is given with its conserved first and last residue. Fields, in order: J gene, D gene, clone size, CDR3 length, V gene, CDR3 protein, CDR3 DNA. D genes are given only for firm matches. Size values are once, few and many counts, or a class for expanded clones, and some rows have none.

TRBJ1-5,NA,NA,14,TRBV19,CASSIGGLDQPQHF,TGTGCCAGTAGCATAGGGGGGCTGGATCAGCCCCAGCATTTT
TRBJ2-3,TRBD1,NA,16,TRBV25-1,CASSRGQGAWADTQYF,TGTGCCAGCAGTAGAGGACAGGGGGCCTGGGCAGATACGCAGTATTTT
TRBJ1-6,NA,NA,15,TRBV11-2,CASSSWTEPNSPLHF,TGTGCCAGCAGCTCTTGGACAGAACCAAATTCACCCCTCCACTTT
TRBJ1-1,NA,NA,14,TRBV6-5,CASIRRGVGTEAFF,TGTGCCAGCATTCGACGGGGCGTGGGAACTGAAGCTTTCTTT
TRBJ2-3,TRBD1,NA,16,TRBV5-1,CASSLADRGSGDTQYF,TGCGCCAGCAGCTTGGCCGACAGGGGGTCGGGAGATACGCAGTATTTT
TRBJ1-1,TRBD1,NA,13,TRBV6-5,CASSRDRGTEAFF,TGTGCCAGCAGTCGGGACAGGGGTACTGAAGCTTTCTTT
TRBJ2-1,TRBD2,NA,15,TRBV4-3,CASSQSGGLLYEQFF,TGCGCCAGCAGCCAGAGCGGGGGGCTCCTCTATGAGCAGTTCTTC
TRBJ1-1,NA,NA,13,TRBV27,CASSPWTNTEAFF,TGTGCCAGCAGTCCATGGACGAACACTGAAGCTTTCTTT
TRBJ2-3,NA,NA,15,TRBV24-1,CATSDSARSTDTQYF,TGTGCCACCAGTGACTCAGCGCGAAGCACAGATACGCAGTATTTT
TRBJ2-5,NA,NA,15,TRBV30,CAWSVERTLGETQYF,TGTGCCTGGAGTGTGGAAAGGACCCTGGGAGAGACCCAGTACTTC
TRBJ1-5,NA,NA,15,TRBV2,CASSLTGLSNQPQHF,TGTGCCAGCAGCTTGACAGGACTTAGCAATCAGCCCCAGCATTTT
TRBJ2-1,TRBD2,NA,16,TRBV7-6,CASSLGSAGGVNEQFF,TGTGCCAGCAGCTTAGGATCGGCGGGAGGTGTCAATGAGCAGTTCTTC
TRBJ2-1,NA,NA,15,TRBV10-3,CAISDDISSYNEQFF,TGTGCCATCAGTGATGACATCTCCTCCTACAATGAGCAGTTCTTC
TRBJ2-1,NA,NA,13,TRBV2,CASSEEGTTEQFF,TGTGCCAGCAGTGAAGAAGGGACCACCGAGCAGTTCTTC
TRBJ1-2,NA,NA,11,TRBV30,CAWSTGYGYTF,TGTGCCTGGAGCACAGGGTATGGCTACACCTTC
TRBJ1-2,TRBD1,few,12,TRBV2,CATTGELGGYTF,TGTGCCACCACAGGGGAACTAGGAGGCTACACCTTC
TRBJ1-6,NA,NA,13,TRBV10-3,CAIRDGPHSPLHF,TGTGCCATCAGGGACGGACCCCACTCACCCCTCCACTTT
TRBJ2-3,NA,NA,18,TRBV11-3,CASSARFLDSTYTDTQYF,TGTGCCAGCAGCGCACGCTTCCTTGACAGTACCTACACAGATACGCAGTATTTT
TRBJ2-1,NA,NA,17,TRBV4-2,CASSQAGGLAQYNEQFF,TGTGCCAGCAGCCAAGCCGGAGGGCTAGCACAATACAATGAGCAGTTCTTC
TRBJ1-1,TRBD1,NA,16,TRBV6-6,CASQAGQGTHGTEAFF,TGTGCCAGCCAAGCCGGACAGGGGACCCATGGGACTGAAGCTTTCTTT
TRBJ2-1,TRBD2,NA,17,TRBV11-2,CASSSLAGWSSYNEQFF,TGTGCCAGCAGCAGTCTAGCGGGATGGAGCTCCTACAATGAGCAGTTCTTC
TRBJ1-1,TRBD1,NA,14,TRBV30,CAWSVLDRGSEAFF,TGTGCCTGGAGTGTACTTGACAGGGGTTCTGAAGCTTTCTTT
TRBJ2-7,NA,NA,14,TRBV19,CASSIVGADYEQYF,TGTGCCAGTAGTATAGTGGGGGCCGACTACGAGCAGTACTTC
TRBJ1-2,NA,NA,16,TRBV6-5,CASSYSISRAGYGYTF,TGTGCCAGCAGTTACTCGATTTCGAGGGCCGGATATGGCTACACCTTC
TRBJ2-2,TRBD2,NA,17,TRBV4-2,CASSQEGPGTTFGELFF,TGTGCCAGCAGCCAAGAAGGGCCAGGGACTACCTTTGGGGAGCTGTTTTTT
TRBJ2-3,NA,NA,15,TRBV11-2,CASSLTGSTTDTQYF,TGTGCCAGCAGCTTAACGGGAAGTACCACAGATACGCAGTATTTT
TRBJ1-1,NA,NA,13,TRBV5-1,CASSLAGNTEAFF,TGCGCCAGCAGCTTGGCAGGGAACACTGAAGCTTTCTTT
TRBJ2-5,NA,NA,16,TRBV6-6,CASSPGSGVGRETQYF,TGTGCCAGCAGTCCTGGCTCGGGGGTGGGCAGAGAGACCCAGTACTTC
TRBJ1-1,NA,NA,13,TRBV5-1,CASSLDGYTEAFF,TGCGCCAGCAGCTTGGATGGGTACACTGAAGCTTTCTTT
TRBJ1-2,NA,NA,15,TRBV6-6,CASSYPGRTNYGYTF,TGTGCCAGCAGTTACCCCGGACGGACTAACTATGGCTACACCTTC
TRBJ1-6,TRBD1,NA,15,TRBV7-3,CASSYTGTGDSPLHF,TGTGCCAGCAGCTACACCGGGACAGGAGATTCACCCCTCCACTTT